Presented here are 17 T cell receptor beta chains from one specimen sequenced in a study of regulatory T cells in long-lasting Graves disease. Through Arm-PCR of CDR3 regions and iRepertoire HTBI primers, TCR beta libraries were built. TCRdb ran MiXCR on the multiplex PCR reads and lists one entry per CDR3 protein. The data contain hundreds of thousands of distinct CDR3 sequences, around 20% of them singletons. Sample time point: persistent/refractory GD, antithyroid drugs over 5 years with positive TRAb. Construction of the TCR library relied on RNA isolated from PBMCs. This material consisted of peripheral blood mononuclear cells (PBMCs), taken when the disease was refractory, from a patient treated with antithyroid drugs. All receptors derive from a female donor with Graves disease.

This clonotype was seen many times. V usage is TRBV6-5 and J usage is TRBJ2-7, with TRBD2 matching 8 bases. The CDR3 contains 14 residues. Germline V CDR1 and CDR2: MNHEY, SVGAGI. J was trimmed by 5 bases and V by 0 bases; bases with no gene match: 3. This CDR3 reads CASSYSGTSNEQYF. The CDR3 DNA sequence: TGTGCCAGCAGTTACTCCGGGACTAGTAACGAGCAGTACTTC.

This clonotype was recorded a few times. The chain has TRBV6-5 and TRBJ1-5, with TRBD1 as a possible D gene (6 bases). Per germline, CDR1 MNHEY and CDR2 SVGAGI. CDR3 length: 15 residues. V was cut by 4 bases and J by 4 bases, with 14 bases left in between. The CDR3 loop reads CASSLKPRGNQPQHF. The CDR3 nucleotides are TGTGCCAGCAGTTTAAAACCCAGGGGTAATCAGCCCCAGCATTTT.

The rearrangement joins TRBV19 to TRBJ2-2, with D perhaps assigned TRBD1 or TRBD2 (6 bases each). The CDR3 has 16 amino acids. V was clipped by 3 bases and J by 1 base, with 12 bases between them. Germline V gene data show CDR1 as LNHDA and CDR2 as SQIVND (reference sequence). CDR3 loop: CASSMHRGLNTGELFF. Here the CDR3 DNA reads TGTGCCAGTAGTATGCATCGGGGGCTGAACACCGGGGAGCTGTTTTTT.

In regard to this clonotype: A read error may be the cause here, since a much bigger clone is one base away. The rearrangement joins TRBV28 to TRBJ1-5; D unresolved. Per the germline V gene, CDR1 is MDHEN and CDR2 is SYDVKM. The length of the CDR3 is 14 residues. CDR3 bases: TGTGCCAGCAGTTTTTCAGGCCCGAATCAGTCCCAGCATTTT. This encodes CASSFSGPNQSQHF.

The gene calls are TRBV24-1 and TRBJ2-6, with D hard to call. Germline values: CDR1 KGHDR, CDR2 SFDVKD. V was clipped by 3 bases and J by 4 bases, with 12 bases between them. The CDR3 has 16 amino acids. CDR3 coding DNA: TGTGCCACCAGTGATCCGCTGACGGACGGGGCCAACGTCCTGACTTTC. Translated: CATSDPLTDGANVLTF.

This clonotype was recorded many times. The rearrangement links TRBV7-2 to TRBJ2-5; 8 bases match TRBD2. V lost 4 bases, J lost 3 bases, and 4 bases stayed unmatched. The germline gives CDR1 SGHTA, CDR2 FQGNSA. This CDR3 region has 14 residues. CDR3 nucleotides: TGTGCCAGCAGCTGGATGACTAGCGAAGAGACCCAGTACTTC. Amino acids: CASSWMTSEETQYF.

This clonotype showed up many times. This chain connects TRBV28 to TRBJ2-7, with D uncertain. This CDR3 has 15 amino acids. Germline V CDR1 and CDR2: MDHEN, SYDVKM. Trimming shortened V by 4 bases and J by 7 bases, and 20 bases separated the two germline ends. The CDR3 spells CASSSQTWGLGEQYF. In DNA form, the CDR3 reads TGTGCCAGCAGTTCTCAGACCTGGGGTCTCGGGGAGCAGTACTTC.

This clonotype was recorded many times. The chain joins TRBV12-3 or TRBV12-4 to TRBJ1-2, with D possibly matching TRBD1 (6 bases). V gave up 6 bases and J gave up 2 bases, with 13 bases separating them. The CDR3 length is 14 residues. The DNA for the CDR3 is TGTGCCAGCAGGAGAGGGGGTTGGAACTATGGCTACACCTTC. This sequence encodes CASRRGGWNYGYTF.

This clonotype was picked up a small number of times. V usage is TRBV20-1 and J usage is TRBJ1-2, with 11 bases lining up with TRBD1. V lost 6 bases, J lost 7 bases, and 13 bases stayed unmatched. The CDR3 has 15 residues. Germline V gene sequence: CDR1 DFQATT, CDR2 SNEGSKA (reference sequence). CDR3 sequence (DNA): TGCAGTGCGAGAATTCCGGGACAGGGGGTTAGTGGCTACACCTTC. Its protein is CSARIPGQGVSGYTF.

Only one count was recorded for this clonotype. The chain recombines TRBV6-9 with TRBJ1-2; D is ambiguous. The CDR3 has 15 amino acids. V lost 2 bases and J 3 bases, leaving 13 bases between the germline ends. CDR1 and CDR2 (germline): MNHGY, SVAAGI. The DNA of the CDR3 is TGTGCCAGCAGTTATGATCGGGGTGGGGACTATGGCTACACCTTC. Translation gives CASSYDRGGDYGYTF.

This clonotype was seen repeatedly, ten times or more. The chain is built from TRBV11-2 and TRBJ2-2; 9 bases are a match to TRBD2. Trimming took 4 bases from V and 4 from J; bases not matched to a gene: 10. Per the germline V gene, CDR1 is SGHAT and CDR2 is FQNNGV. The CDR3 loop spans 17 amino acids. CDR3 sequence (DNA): TGTGCCAGCAGCTCAGGCTCGCGGGAGGGCCGCACCGGGGAGCTGTTTTTT. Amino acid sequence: CASSSGSREGRTGELFF.

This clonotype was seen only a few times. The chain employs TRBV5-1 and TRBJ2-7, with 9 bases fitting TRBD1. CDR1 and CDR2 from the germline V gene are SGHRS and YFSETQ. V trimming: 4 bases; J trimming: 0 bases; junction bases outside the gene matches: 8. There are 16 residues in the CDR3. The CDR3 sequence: CASSQLPGQGSYEQYF. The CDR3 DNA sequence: TGCGCCAGCAGCCAACTTCCGGGACAGGGCTCCTACGAGCAGTACTTC.

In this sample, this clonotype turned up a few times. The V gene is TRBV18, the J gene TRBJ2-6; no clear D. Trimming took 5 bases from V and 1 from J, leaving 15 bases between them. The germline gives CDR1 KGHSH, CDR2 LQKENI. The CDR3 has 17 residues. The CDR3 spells CASSSNQDTSGANVLTF. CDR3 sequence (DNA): TGTGCCAGCTCAAGCAACCAGGATACTTCTGGGGCCAACGTCCTGACTTTC.

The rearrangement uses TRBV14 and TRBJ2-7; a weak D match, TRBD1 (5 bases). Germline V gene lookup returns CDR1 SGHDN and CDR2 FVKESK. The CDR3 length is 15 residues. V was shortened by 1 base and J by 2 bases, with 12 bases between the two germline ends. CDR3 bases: TGTGCCAGCAGCCAAGTCCGACAGAGCCCCTACGAGCAGTACTTC. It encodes CASSQVRQSPYEQYF.

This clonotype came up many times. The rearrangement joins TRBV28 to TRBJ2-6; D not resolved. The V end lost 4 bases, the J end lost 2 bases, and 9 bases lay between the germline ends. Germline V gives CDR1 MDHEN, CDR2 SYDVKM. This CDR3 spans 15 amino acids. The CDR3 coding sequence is TGTGCCAGCAGTTCGCTAGGTCCTGGGGCCAACGTCCTGACTTTC. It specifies CASSSLGPGANVLTF.

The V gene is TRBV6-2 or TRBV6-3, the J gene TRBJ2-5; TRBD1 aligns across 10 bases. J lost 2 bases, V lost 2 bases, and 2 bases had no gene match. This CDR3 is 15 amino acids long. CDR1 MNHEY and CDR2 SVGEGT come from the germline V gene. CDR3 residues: CASSYADRGQETQYF. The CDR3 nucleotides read TGTGCCAGCAGTTACGCGGACAGGGGGCAAGAGACCCAGTACTTC.

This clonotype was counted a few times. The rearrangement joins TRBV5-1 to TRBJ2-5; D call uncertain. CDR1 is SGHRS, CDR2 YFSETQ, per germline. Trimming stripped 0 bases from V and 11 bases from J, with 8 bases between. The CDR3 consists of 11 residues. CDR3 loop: CASSLGEEQYF. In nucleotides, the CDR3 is TGCGCCAGCAGCTTGGGAGAGGAGCAGTACTTC.